This T cell receptor beta chain comes out of a study of shared clonotypes between healthy human individuals. Running of the assay took place at deep level. Some clones are missing from TCRdb's copy, which holds only in-frame ones; the method was immunoSEQ multiplex PCR. The table lists 2.3 million or so clones, about 92% of them singletons. CDR3 length: 17 amino acids. Germline values: CDR1 LNHDA, CDR2 SQIVND (reference sequence). Trimming took off 5 bases at V and 0 bases at J, with 16 bases between the two ends. J is TRBJ1-4 and V is TRBV19; maybe TRBD1 (6 bases). The receptor was derived from a man between 18 and 35 years old in good health. Some clones in this sample may be carry-over from other donors' samples. The sequenced material came from naive CD4+ T cells from PBMCs. Subset: CD45RA+ positively selected. CDR3 in DNA: TGTGCCAGTAGTGATGGGGGCAAGGCCGCAACTAATGAAAAACTGTTTTTT. Translation gives CASSDGGKAATNEKLFF.